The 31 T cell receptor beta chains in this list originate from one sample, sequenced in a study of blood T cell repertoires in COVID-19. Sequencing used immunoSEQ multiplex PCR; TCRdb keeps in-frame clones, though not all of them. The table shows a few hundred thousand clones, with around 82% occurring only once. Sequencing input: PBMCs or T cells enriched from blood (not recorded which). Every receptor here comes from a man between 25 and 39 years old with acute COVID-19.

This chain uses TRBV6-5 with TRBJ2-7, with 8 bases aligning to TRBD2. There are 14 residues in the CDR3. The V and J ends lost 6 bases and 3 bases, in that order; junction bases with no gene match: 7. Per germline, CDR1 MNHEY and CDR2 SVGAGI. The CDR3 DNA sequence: TGTGCCAGCAGCCGTCCGGGGGGGCTCTACGAGCAGTACTTC. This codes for CASSRPGGLYEQYF.

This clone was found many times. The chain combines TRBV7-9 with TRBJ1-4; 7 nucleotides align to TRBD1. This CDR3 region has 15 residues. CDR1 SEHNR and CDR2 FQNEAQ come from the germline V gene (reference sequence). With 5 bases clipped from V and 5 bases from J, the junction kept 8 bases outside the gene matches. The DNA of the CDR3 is TGTGCCAGCAGCACGACAGGGAGCACCAATGAAAAACTGTTTTTT. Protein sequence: CASSTTGSTNEKLFF.

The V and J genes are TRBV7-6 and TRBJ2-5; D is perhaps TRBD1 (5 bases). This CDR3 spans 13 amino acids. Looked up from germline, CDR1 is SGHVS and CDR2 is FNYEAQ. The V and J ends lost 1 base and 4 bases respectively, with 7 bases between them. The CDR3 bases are TGTGCCAGCAGCTTAGGGACAATAGAGACCCAGTACTTC. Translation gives CASSLGTIETQYF.

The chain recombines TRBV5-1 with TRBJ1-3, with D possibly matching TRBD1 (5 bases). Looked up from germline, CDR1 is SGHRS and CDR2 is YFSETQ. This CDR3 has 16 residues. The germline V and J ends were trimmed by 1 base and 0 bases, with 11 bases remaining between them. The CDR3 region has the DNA TGCGCCAGCAGCTTGACAGGCGAACCCTCTGGAAACACCATATATTTT. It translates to CASSLTGEPSGNTIYF.

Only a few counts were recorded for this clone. CDR3 sequence: CASSPTGALTEAFF. DNA for the CDR3: TGTGCCAGTAGCCCGACAGGGGCTCTCACTGAAGCTTTCTTT. The gene calls are TRBV19 and TRBJ1-1; 8 positions agree with TRBD1. The CDR3 sequence is 14 residues long. Germline V gene sequence: CDR1 LNHDA, CDR2 SQIVND (reference sequence). Trimming cost V 6 bases and J 4 bases; bases outside gene matches: 7. Variable domain in full (rest from reference TRBV19 and TRBJ1-1): DGGITQSPKYLFRKEGQNVTLSCEQNLNHDAMYWYRQDPGQGLRLIYYSQIVNDFQKGDIAEGYSVSREKKESFPLTVTSAQKNPTAFYLCASSPTGALTEAFFGQGTRLTVV.

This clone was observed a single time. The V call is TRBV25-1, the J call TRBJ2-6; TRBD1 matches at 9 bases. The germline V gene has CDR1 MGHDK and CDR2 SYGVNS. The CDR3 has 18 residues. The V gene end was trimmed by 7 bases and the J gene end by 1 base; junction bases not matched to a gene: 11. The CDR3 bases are TGTGCCAGCAAGCCAACCGGGACAGGGTTTTCTGGGGCCAACGTCCTGACTTTC. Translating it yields CASKPTGTGFSGANVLTF.

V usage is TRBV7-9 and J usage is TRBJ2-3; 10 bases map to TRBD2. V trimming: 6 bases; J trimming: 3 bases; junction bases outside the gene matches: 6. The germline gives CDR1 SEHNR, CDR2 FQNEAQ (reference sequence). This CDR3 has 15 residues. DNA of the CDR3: TGTGCCAGCAGTACAGCGGGGGGGCAGACAGATACGCAGTATTTT. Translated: CASSTAGGQTDTQYF.

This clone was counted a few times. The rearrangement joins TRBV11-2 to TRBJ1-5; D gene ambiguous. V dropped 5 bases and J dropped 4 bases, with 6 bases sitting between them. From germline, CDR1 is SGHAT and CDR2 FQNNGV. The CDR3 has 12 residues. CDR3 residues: CASSRENQPQHF. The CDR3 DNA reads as TGTGCCAGCAGCAGGGAGAATCAGCCCCAGCATTTT.

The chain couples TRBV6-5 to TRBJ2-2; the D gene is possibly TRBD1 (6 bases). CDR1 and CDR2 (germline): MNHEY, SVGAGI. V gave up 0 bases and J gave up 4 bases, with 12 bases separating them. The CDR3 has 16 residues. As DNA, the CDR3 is TGTGCCAGCAGTTACTCGACCGGGACACTCACCGGGGAGCTGTTTTTT. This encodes CASSYSTGTLTGELFF.

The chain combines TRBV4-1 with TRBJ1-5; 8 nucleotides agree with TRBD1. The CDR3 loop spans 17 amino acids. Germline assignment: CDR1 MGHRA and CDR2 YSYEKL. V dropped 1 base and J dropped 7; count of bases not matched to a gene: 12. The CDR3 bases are TGCGCCAGCAGCCAAGGGGCCAGGGGGCGCAGGGAACAGCCCCAGCATTTT. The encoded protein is CASSQGARGRREQPQHF.

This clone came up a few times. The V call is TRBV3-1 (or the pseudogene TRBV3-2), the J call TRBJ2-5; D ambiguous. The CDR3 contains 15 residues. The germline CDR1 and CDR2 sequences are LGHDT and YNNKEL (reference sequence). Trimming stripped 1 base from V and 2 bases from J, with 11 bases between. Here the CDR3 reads CASSQAIRVQETQYF. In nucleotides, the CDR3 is TGTGCCAGCAGCCAAGCCATCCGGGTTCAAGAGACCCAGTACTTC.

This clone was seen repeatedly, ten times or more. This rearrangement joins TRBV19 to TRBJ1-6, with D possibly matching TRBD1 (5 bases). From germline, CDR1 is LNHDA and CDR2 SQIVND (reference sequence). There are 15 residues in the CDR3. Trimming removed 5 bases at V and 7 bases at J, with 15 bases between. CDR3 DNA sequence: TGTGCCAGTAGTCTCTCGCCAGGGCCAAATTCACCCCTCCACTTT. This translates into CASSLSPGPNSPLHF.

CDR3 DNA: TGTGCCAGCAGTCTCGGTTTCGAGCAGTTCTTC. The encoded protein is CASSLGFEQFF. The rearrangement uses TRBV12-3 or TRBV12-4 and TRBJ2-1, with no clear D. CDR3 length: 11 amino acids. Trimming stripped 5 bases from V and 10 bases from J, with 9 bases between.

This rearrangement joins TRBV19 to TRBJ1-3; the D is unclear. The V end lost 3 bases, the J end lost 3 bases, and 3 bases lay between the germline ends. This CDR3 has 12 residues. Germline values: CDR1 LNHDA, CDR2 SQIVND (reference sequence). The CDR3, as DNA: TGTGCCAGTAGTATCCTTGGAAACACCATATATTTT. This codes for CASSILGNTIYF.

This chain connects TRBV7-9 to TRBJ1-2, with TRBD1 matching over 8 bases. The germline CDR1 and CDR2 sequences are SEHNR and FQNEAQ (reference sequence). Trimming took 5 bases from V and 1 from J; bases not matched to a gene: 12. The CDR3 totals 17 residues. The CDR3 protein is CASSPQDRVPYNYGYTF. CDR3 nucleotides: TGTGCCAGCAGCCCCCAGGACAGGGTTCCTTATAACTATGGCTACACCTTC. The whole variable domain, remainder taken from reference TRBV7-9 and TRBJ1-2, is DTGVSQNPRHKITKRGQNVTFRCDPISEHNRLYWYRQTLGQGPEFLTYFQNEAQLEKSRLLSDRFSAERPKGSFSTLEIQRTEQGDSAMYLCASSPQDRVPYNYGYTFGSGTRLTVV.

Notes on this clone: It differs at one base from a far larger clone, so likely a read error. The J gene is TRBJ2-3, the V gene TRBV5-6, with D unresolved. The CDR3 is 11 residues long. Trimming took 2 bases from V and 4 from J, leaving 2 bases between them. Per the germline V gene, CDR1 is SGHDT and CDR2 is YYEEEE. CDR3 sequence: CASSFADTQYF. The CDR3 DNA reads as TGTGCCAGCAGCTTCGCAGATACGCAGTATTTT.

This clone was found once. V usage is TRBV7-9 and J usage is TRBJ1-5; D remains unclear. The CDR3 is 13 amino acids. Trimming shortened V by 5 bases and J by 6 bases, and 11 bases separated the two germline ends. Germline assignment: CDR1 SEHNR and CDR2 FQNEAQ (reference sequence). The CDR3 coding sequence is TGTGCCAGCAGCGCTGCGGGTTCTCAGCCCCAGCATTTT. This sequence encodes CASSAAGSQPQHF.

The CDR3 sequence: CASSLGQSLGLPQHF. Written as DNA, the CDR3 is TGTGCCAGTAGTCTAGGACAGAGCTTAGGGTTACCCCAGCATTTT. V gene TRBV19 combines with J gene TRBJ1-5; the D gene is possibly TRBD1 (6 bases). Germline values: CDR1 LNHDA, CDR2 SQIVND (reference sequence). The CDR3 contains 15 residues. The V and J ends lost 5 bases and 10 bases respectively, with 21 bases between them.

As DNA, the CDR3 is TGCGCCAGCAGCCGGGGGGATGGGGCAGGAAATGAAAAACTGTTTTTT. Translating gives CASSRGDGAGNEKLFF. The chain carries TRBV5-1 and TRBJ1-4; D might be TRBD1 (5 bases). CDR1 and CDR2 from the germline V gene are SGHRS and YFSETQ. Trimming shortened V by 4 bases and J by 5 bases, and 18 bases separated the two germline ends. CDR3 length: 16 amino acids.

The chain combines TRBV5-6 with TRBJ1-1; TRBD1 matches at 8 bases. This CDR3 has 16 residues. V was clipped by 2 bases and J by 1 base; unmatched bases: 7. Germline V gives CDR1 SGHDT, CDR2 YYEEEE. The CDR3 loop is CASSFLTGTGNTEAFF. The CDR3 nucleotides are TGTGCCAGCAGCTTCCTTACCGGGACAGGGAACACTGAAGCTTTCTTT. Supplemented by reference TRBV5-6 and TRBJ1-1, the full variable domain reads DAGVTQSPTHLIKTRGQQVTLRCSPKSGHDTVSWYQQALGQGPQFIFQYYEEEERQRGNFPDRFSGHQFPNYSSELNVNALLLGDSALYLCASSFLTGTGNTEAFFGQGTRLTVV.

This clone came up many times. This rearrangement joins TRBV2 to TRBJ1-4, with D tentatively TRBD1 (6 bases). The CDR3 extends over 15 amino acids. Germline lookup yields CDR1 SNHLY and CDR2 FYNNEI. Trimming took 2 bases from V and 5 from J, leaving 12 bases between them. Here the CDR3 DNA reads TGTGCCAGCAGTGAAATGACAGGCAAGAATGAAAAACTGTTTTTT. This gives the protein CASSEMTGKNEKLFF.

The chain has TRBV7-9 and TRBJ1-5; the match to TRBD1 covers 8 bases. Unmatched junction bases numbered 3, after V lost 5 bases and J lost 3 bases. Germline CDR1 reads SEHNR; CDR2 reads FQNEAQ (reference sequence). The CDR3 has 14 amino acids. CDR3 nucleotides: TGTGCCAGCAGCCCAGGGGGCTTCAATCAGCCCCAGCATTTT. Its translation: CASSPGGFNQPQHF.

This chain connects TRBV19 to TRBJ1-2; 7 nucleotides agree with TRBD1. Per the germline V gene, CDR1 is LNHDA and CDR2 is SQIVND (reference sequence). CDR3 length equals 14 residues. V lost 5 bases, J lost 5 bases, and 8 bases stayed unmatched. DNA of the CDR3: TGTGCCAGTAGTCTCCCGACAGGGCTTTATGGCTACACCTTC. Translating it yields CASSLPTGLYGYTF.

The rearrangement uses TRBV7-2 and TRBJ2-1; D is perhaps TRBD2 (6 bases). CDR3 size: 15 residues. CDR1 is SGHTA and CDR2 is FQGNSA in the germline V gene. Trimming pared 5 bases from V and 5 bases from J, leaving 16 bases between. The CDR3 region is CASSPDLAVHNEQFF. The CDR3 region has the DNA TGTGCCAGCAGCCCAGATTTAGCGGTCCACAATGAGCAGTTCTTC.

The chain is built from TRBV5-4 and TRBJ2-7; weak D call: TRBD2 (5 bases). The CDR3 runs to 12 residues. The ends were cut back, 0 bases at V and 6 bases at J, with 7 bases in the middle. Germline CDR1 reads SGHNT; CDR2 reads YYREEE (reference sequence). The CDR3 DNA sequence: TGTGCCAGCAGCTTGGAAGGGAGCGAGCAGTACTTC. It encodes CASSLEGSEQYF. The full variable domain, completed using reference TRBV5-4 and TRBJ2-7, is ETGVTQSPTHLIKTRGQQVTLRCSSQSGHNTVSWYQQALGQGPQFIFQYYREEENGRGNFPPRFSGLQFPNYSSELNVNALELDDSALYLCASSLEGSEQYFGPGTRLTVT.

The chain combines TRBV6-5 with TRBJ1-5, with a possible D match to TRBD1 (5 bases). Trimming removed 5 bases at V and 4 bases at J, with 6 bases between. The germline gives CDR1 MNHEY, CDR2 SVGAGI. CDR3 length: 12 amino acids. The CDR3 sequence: CASSNRNQPQHF. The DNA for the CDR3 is TGTGCCAGCAGTAACAGGAATCAGCCCCAGCATTTT.

CDR3 amino acids: CASRLLGRSNQPQHF. The CDR3 DNA follows: TGTGCCAGTAGGCTCCTAGGAAGGAGCAATCAGCCCCAGCATTTT. V is TRBV19 and J is TRBJ1-5, with unresolved D. CDR3 size: 15 residues. Germline values: CDR1 LNHDA, CDR2 SQIVND (reference sequence). V shed 6 bases and J shed 1 base, with 13 bases lying between them.

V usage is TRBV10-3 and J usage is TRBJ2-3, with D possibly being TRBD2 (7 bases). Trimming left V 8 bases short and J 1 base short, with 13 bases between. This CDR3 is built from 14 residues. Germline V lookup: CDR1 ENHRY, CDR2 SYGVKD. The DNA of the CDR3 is TGTGCCATCGGGGGGGCGACGGGCACAGATACGCAGTATTTT. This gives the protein CAIGGATGTDTQYF.

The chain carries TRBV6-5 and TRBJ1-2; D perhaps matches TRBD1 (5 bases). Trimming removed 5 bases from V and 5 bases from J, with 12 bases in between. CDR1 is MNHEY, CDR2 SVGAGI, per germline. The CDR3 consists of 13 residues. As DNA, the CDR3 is TGTGCCAGCAGTCGAGGAAAGGGGTATGGCTACACCTTC. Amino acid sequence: CASSRGKGYGYTF.

The CDR3 DNA is TGTGCCAGCAGCCAATTAGCGGGGTCCTCCTACGAGCAGTACTTC. This gives the protein CASSQLAGSSYEQYF. V usage is TRBV14 and J usage is TRBJ2-7, with 8 bases matching TRBD2. Unmatched junction bases numbered 3, after V lost 2 bases and J lost 0 bases. The CDR3 runs 15 residues. Germline V gene lookup returns CDR1 SGHDN and CDR2 FVKESK.

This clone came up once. In DNA form, the CDR3 reads TGTGCCAGCAGCTTGCCCCCAGCGGGGGTTAATGAGCAGTTCTTC. It specifies CASSLPPAGVNEQFF. V usage is TRBV5-4 and J usage is TRBJ2-1; 8 nucleotides match TRBD2. The germline CDR1 and CDR2 sequences are SGHNT and YYREEE (reference sequence). Trimming cost V 1 base and J 7 bases; bases outside gene matches: 7. There are 15 residues in the CDR3.